This T cell receptor beta chain originates from a study of cytomegalovirus exposure and HLA in healthy donors. Regarding the study as a whole: Accurate predictions that matched the HLA-A and HLA-B alleles of most subjects were reportedly made from TCR beta sequences. Earlier analysis found most TCR beta V segments productive about 87% or about 30% of the time.

Primers included in the PCR were 60 Vbeta and 13 Jbeta primers. Method: immunoSEQ multiplex PCR; TCRdb's copy keeps in-frame clones and lacks some. The sample lists some 180,000 clones; around 86% were seen once. CDR1 is SNHLY, CDR2 FYNNEI, per germline. V dropped 1 base and J dropped 4 bases, with 10 bases sitting between them. The CDR3 totals 14 residues. In regard to this clone: Its target is not known.

This receptor was taken from a male donor in good health and CMV-seronegative. Specimen: PBMCs. This chain uses TRBV2 with TRBJ2-5, with a weak D call TRBD2 (5 bases). CDR3 sequence: CASSEVIGGETQYF. The CDR3 DNA is TGTGCCAGCAGTGAAGTGATCGGAGGAGAGACCCAGTACTTC. Together with reference TRBV2 and TRBJ2-5, the CDR3 gives the full variable domain: EPEVTQTPSHQVTQMGQEVILRCVPISNHLYFYWYRQILGQKVEFLVSFYNNEISEKSEIFDDQFSVERPDGSNFTLKIRSTKLEDSAMYFCASSEVIGGETQYFGPGTRLLVL.